The 18 T cell receptor beta chains given below trace back to one sample, sequenced in a study of blood T cell repertoires in COVID-19. The repertoire was sequenced with immunoSEQ multiplex PCR; TCRdb's copy has only in-frame clones and lacks some. The repertoire holds 150,000 to 200,000 clones, around four fifths seen once, with around 0.93% in the top ten. Sequencing input: peripheral blood. All receptors come from a man aged 60 to 75 with COVID-19, enrolled during active disease.

The chain uses TRBV6-5 and TRBJ1-1; TRBD1 is a possible D gene (6 bases). V was cut by 7 bases and J by 0 bases, with 15 bases left in between. The CDR3 totals 15 residues. From germline, CDR1 is MNHEY and CDR2 SVGAGI. The CDR3 bases are TGTGCCAGCATACTCAGGGGTAATATGAACACTGAAGCTTTCTTT. Its translation is CASILRGNMNTEAFF.

The rearrangement links TRBV10-1 to TRBJ1-6, with TRBD1 matching over 7 bases. This CDR3 has 14 amino acids. Germline V gives CDR1 WNHNN, CDR2 SYGVQD (reference sequence). The ends lost 5 bases at V and 7 bases at J; junction bases unmatched: 5. The CDR3 region is CASSPTGNNSPLHF. The CDR3, as DNA: TGCGCCAGCAGTCCGACAGGGAACAATTCACCCCTCCACTTT.

The chain is built from TRBV9 and TRBJ1-4, with a weak D call TRBD1 (5 bases). The CDR3 has 15 residues. Deletions cut 3 bases from V and 8 bases from J, with 17 bases between. The germline V gene has CDR1 SGDLS and CDR2 YYNGEE. This CDR3 is CASSDSQVFGEKLFF. CDR3 sequence (DNA): TGTGCCAGCAGCGATTCACAGGTGTTTGGGGAAAAACTGTTTTTT.

The rearrangement joins TRBV6-9 to TRBJ2-2, with D possibly matching TRBD2 (5 bases). This CDR3 has 13 residues. Trimming removed 7 bases at V and 5 bases at J, with 11 bases between. The germline CDR1 and CDR2 sequences are MNHGY and SVAAGI. The chain's CDR3 is CASTSDWTGELFF. The CDR3 region has the DNA TGTGCCAGCACCTCGGACTGGACCGGGGAGCTGTTTTTT.

The chain links TRBV11-2 to TRBJ1-2; weak D call: TRBD1 (5 bases). This CDR3 is 13 amino acids long. Germline V gene data show CDR1 as SGHAT and CDR2 as FQNNGV. V lost 5 bases to trimming and J lost 1 base, with 8 bases between them. CDR3 nucleotides: TGTGCCAGCAGCCCCGACAGTAACTATGGCTACACCTTC. Its translation is CASSPDSNYGYTF.

J is TRBJ2-5 and V is TRBV28, with unresolved D. Germline V gives CDR1 MDHEN, CDR2 SYDVKM. V lost 2 bases and J 2 bases, leaving 6 bases between the germline ends. The CDR3 is made up of 13 amino acids. The CDR3 protein is CASSLQVQETQYF. CDR3 nucleotide sequence: TGTGCCAGCAGTTTACAGGTTCAAGAGACCCAGTACTTC.

The rearrangement links TRBV2 to TRBJ2-1; 12 bases map to TRBD2. The CDR3 covers 15 residues. The ends lost 2 bases at V and 7 bases at J; junction bases unmatched: 3. Germline V gives CDR1 SNHLY, CDR2 FYNNEI. The CDR3: CASSEWLAGGNEQFF. CDR3 bases: TGTGCCAGCAGTGAATGGCTAGCGGGGGGGAATGAGCAGTTCTTC.

The chain combines TRBV5-1 with TRBJ2-7; D is ambiguous. The CDR3 is 12 amino acids. Germline values: CDR1 SGHRS, CDR2 YFSETQ. V was cut by 2 bases and J by 5 bases, with 8 bases left in between. This CDR3 is CASSFAENEQYF. The DNA of the CDR3 is TGCGCCAGCAGCTTTGCCGAGAACGAGCAGTACTTC.

This chain uses TRBV5-1 with TRBJ1-1; TRBD1 is a possible D gene (5 bases). V was pared by 4 bases and J by 4 bases, with 14 bases between. The CDR3 totals 14 residues. The germline V gene encodes CDR1 SGHRS and CDR2 YFSETQ. DNA of the CDR3: TGCGCCAGCAGCCCGGGACGGGGGAGCACTGAAGCTTTCTTT. Translating it yields CASSPGRGSTEAFF.

The chain recombines TRBV2 with TRBJ2-3, with D perhaps TRBD1 (5 bases). The germline V gene encodes CDR1 SNHLY and CDR2 FYNNEI. The CDR3 is 14 amino acids. Trimming removed 7 bases at V and 6 bases at J, with 17 bases between. The CDR3 DNA follows: TGTGCCAGCATCTTGGACATAAGGGCGGATACGCAGTATTTT. Its protein product is CASILDIRADTQYF. The full variable domain, with the rest looked up from reference TRBV2 and TRBJ2-3, is EPEVTQTPSHQVTQMGQEVILRCVPISNHLYFYWYRQILGQKVEFLVSFYNNEISEKSEIFDDQFSVERPDGSNFTLKIRSTKLEDSAMYFCASILDIRADTQYFGPGTRLTVL.

The V and J genes are TRBV11-2 and TRBJ1-1, with D perhaps TRBD1 (5 bases). The germline gives CDR1 SGHAT, CDR2 FQNNGV. Trimming pared 2 bases from V and 4 bases from J, leaving 14 bases between. The CDR3 has 15 residues. The DNA of the CDR3 is TGTGCCAGCAGCTTAAGAAACAGCGGGGCCACTGAAGCTTTCTTT. Residues: CASSLRNSGATEAFF.

This chain links TRBV19 with TRBJ2-3, with TRBD1 as a possible D gene (5 bases). Germline V CDR1 and CDR2: LNHDA, SQIVND (reference sequence). V lost 1 base to trimming and J lost 6 bases, with 14 bases between them. The CDR3 has 15 amino acids. Here the CDR3 DNA reads TGTGCCAGTAGTATAGCGCAGGGATCGTCGGATACGCAGTATTTT. Its protein product is CASSIAQGSSDTQYF.

The chain couples TRBV11-2 to TRBJ1-3; tentatively, D is TRBD1 (5 bases). V was shortened by 4 bases and J by 1 base, with 14 bases between the two germline ends. The germline gives CDR1 SGHAT, CDR2 FQNNGV. There are 16 residues in the CDR3. DNA of the CDR3: TGTGCCAGCAGCTCCCCCCTGGGGGGATCTGGAAACACCATATATTTT. Amino acid sequence: CASSSPLGGSGNTIYF.

The V call is TRBV9, the J call TRBJ2-5; D remains unclear. This CDR3 is built from 13 residues. The germline V and J ends were trimmed by 2 bases and 3 bases, with 8 bases remaining between them. Germline V lookup: CDR1 SGDLS, CDR2 YYNGEE. CDR3 nucleotides: TGTGCCAGCAGCGTGGGCAAAGAAGAGACCCAGTACTTC. Translating gives CASSVGKEETQYF.

The V and J genes are TRBV9 and TRBJ2-7; the match to TRBD2 covers 11 bases. V shed 4 bases and J 4 bases; nucleotides not matched to a gene: 10. The CDR3 runs to 16 residues. Germline V CDR1 and CDR2: SGDLS, YYNGEE. The CDR3 region has the DNA TGTGCCAGCAGCACTAGCGGGAGTTTTAGGAGGTACGAGCAGTACTTC. This translates into CASSTSGSFRRYEQYF.

V gene TRBV9 combines with J gene TRBJ1-1, with TRBD1 identical over 7 bases. Germline CDR1 reads SGDLS; CDR2 reads YYNGEE. The trim removed 4 bases at V and 8 bases at J, leaving 11 bases unmatched. This CDR3 is 14 amino acids long. CDR3 bases: TGTGCCAGCAGCCAAGACAGGGTCGAACGGGAAGCTTTCTTT. Protein product: CASSQDRVEREAFF.

This rearrangement joins TRBV30 to TRBJ1-1; TRBD1 might be the D (6 bases). Germline V gives CDR1 GTSNPN, CDR2 SVGIG (reference sequence). The CDR3 sequence is 13 residues long. V gave up 4 bases and J gave up 5 bases, with 14 bases separating them. Here the CDR3 reads CAWIGTKRTEAFF. DNA of the CDR3: TGTGCCTGGATAGGGACAAAACGTACTGAAGCTTTCTTT.

V and J are TRBV28 and TRBJ2-7; 9 bases match TRBD1. V lost 5 bases to trimming and J lost 3 bases; unmatched junction nucleotides: 5. CDR3 length: 14 residues. The germline V gene has CDR1 MDHEN and CDR2 SYDVKM. The CDR3 is CASSAGQGNYEQYF. As DNA, the CDR3 is TGTGCCAGCAGTGCGGGACAGGGCAACTACGAGCAGTACTTC.